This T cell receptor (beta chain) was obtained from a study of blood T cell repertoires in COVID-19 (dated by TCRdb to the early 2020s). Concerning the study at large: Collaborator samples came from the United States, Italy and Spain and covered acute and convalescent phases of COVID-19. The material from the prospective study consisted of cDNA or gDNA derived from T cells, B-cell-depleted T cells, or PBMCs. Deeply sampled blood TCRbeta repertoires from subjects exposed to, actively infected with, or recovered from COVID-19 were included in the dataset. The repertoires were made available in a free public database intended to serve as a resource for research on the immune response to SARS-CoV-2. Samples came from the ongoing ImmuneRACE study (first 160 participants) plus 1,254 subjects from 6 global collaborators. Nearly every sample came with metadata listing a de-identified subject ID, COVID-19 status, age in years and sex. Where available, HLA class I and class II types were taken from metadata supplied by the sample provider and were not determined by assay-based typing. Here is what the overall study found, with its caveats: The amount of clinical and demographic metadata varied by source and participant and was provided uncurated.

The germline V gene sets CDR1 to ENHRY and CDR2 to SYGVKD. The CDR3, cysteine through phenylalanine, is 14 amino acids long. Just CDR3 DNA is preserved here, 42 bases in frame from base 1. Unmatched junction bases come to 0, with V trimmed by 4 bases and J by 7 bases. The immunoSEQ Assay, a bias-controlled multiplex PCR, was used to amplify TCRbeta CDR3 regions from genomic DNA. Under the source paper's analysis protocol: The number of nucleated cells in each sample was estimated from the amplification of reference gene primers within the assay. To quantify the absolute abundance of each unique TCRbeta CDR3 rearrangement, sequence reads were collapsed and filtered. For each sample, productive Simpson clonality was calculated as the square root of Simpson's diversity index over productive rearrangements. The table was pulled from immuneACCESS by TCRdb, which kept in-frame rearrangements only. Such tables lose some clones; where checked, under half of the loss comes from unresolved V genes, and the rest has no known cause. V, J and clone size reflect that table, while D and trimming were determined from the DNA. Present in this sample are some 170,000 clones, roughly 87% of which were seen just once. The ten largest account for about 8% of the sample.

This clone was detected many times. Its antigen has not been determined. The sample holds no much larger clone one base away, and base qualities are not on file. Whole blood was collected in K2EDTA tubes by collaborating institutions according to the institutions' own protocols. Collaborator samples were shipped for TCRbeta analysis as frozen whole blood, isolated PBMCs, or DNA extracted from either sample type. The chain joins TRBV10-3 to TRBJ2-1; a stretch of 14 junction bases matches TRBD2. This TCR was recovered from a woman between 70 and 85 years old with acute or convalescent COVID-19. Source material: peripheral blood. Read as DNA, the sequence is TGTGCCATCAGTGGGACTAGCGGGGGGAATGAGCAGTTCTTC. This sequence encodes CAISGTSGGNEQFF.